This T cell receptor (beta chain) came from a study of cytotoxic CD8 clonotypes in ibrutinib-treated CLL. Clones were read by immunoSEQ multiplex PCR, and TCRdb kept only the in-frame ones, dropping some. The sample has 200,000 to 250,000 clones; roughly three quarters are singletons. Study-wide results and caveats: Public clonotypes, found uncommonly, either contracted or stayed stable on treatment.

V was shortened by 2 bases and J by 1 base, with 9 bases between the two germline ends. Germline V gene sequence: CDR1 MNHEY, CDR2 SVGAGI. The CDR3 covers 14 residues. As concerns this clone: Its antigen is unidentified.

The chain is built from TRBV6-5 and TRBJ2-7; D remains unclear. The specimen was PBMCs, collected after 12 months of ibrutinib treatment. This TCR was recovered from a human donor with chronic lymphocytic leukemia. CDR3: CASSYRSRSYEQYF. In DNA, the CDR3 is TGTGCCAGCAGTTACAGGAGTCGTTCCTACGAGCAGTACTTC.